This entry lists 17 T cell receptor beta chains sequenced from one sample in a study of control samples from healthy donors and cancer patients. The repertoire was sequenced with immunoSEQ multiplex PCR; TCRdb's copy has only in-frame clones and lacks some. The top ten clones hold roughly 15% of a sample with 250,000 to 300,000 clones, about 80% of them seen once. The sample consisted of PBMCs. Source of these receptors: a woman aged 55 to 70 with lung cancer.

V usage is TRBV6-5 and J usage is TRBJ1-1; D remains ambiguous. The CDR3 runs 14 residues. V lost 8 bases, J lost 3 bases, and 16 bases lay in between. Germline CDR1 is MNHEY and CDR2 is SVGAGI. The CDR3 loop is CASRTAGGHTEAFF. Written as DNA, the CDR3 is TGTGCCAGCCGTACAGCGGGCGGGCACACTGAAGCTTTCTTT.

This chain links TRBV7-9 with TRBJ1-2; TRBD1 might be the D (5 bases). CDR1 SEHNR and CDR2 FQNEAQ come from the germline V gene (reference sequence). V dropped 0 bases and J dropped 4 bases, with 12 bases sitting between them. CDR3 length: 15 amino acids. CDR3 loop: CASSLAGGAGYGYTF. In nucleotides, the CDR3 is TGTGCCAGCAGCTTAGCAGGAGGGGCGGGCTATGGCTACACCTTC.

Concerning this clone itself: Distinct nucleotide sequences in the sample also encode this CDR3. The J gene is TRBJ2-3, the V gene TRBV2; TRBD1 aligns across 7 bases. V trimming: 4 bases; J trimming: 1 base; junction bases outside the gene matches: 2. The CDR3 sequence is 14 residues long. Germline V gives CDR1 SNHLY, CDR2 FYNNEI. CDR3 residues: CASSVTGGTDTQYF. The CDR3 bases are TGTGCCAGCAGTGTAACAGGGGGCACAGATACGCAGTATTTT.

The J gene is TRBJ2-5, the V gene TRBV4-2; the match to TRBD2 covers 10 bases. The germline V gene has CDR1 LGHNA and CDR2 YNFKEQ. This CDR3 is 15 amino acids long. V trimming: 4 bases; J trimming: 7 bases; junction bases outside the gene matches: 9. The CDR3 here is CASSPESGRGGTQYF. The CDR3 nucleotides are TGTGCCAGCAGCCCCGAGAGCGGGAGGGGGGGGACCCAGTACTTC.

This clone was detected only once. The chain links TRBV19 to TRBJ1-5, with a tentative D call TRBD1 (6 bases). Germline CDR1 and CDR2: LNHDA and SQIVND (reference sequence). This CDR3 contains 16 residues. V lost 3 bases and J 7 bases, leaving 19 bases between the germline ends. The CDR3 region has the DNA TGTGCCAGTAGTATCGCCCTCAGGGGTTTGACGCAGCCCCAGCATTTT. This codes for CASSIALRGLTQPQHF.

The chain employs TRBV6-5 and TRBJ1-1; 8 bases are a match to TRBD1. V shed 6 bases, J shed 1 base, and the junction held 1 base outside the gene matches. The CDR3 totals 13 residues. Per the germline V gene, CDR1 is MNHEY and CDR2 is SVGAGI. CDR3 DNA: TGTGCCAGCAGCGGACAGGGGAACACTGAAGCTTTCTTT. It yields the protein CASSGQGNTEAFF.

The CDR3 spells CASTNIAGPEKLFF. Here the CDR3 DNA reads TGTGCCAGCACCAACATCGCCGGCCCAGAAAAACTGTTTTTT. V and J are TRBV2 and TRBJ1-4, with unresolved D. The CDR3 sequence is 14 residues long. From germline, CDR1 is SNHLY and CDR2 FYNNEI. The V and J ends lost 7 bases and 8 bases respectively, with 17 bases between them.

The chain has TRBV30 and TRBJ1-1; D is uncertain. The CDR3 is 13 residues long. Germline-derived CDR1 and CDR2 are GTSNPN and SVGIG (reference sequence). Trimming left V 3 bases short and J 0 bases short, with 8 bases between. This CDR3 is CAWRNLLNTEAFF. In DNA, the CDR3 is TGTGCCTGGAGGAACTTACTGAACACTGAAGCTTTCTTT.

V is TRBV6-5 and J is TRBJ2-5; D possibly corresponds to TRBD2 (6 bases). Germline V CDR1 and CDR2: MNHEY, SVGAGI. This CDR3 spans 14 amino acids. V dropped 6 bases and J dropped 4 bases, with 15 bases sitting between them. CDR3 in DNA: TGTGCCAGCAGGTCGACTAGGACGACAGAGACCCAGTACTTC. It encodes CASRSTRTTETQYF.

V is TRBV18 and J is TRBJ2-7; D not certain. The V end lost 6 bases, the J end lost 5 bases, and 14 bases lay between the germline ends. Germline values: CDR1 KGHSH, CDR2 LQKENI. The CDR3 runs 13 residues. The CDR3 reads CASSVQVPNEQYF. The CDR3 DNA is TGTGCCAGCTCGGTTCAGGTTCCCAACGAGCAGTACTTC.

V gene TRBV5-1 combines with J gene TRBJ1-6; no clear D gene. The CDR3 has 13 residues. V gave up 0 bases and J gave up 8 bases, with 6 bases separating them. Germline CDR1 reads SGHRS; CDR2 reads YFSETQ. The CDR3 protein is CASSLEGYSPLHF. The CDR3 DNA sequence: TGCGCCAGCAGCTTGGAGGGCTATTCACCCCTCCACTTT.

The chain uses TRBV12-3 or TRBV12-4 and TRBJ1-1, with D unclear. The CDR3 contains 11 residues. Trimming stripped 3 bases from V and 9 bases from J, with 8 bases between. The CDR3 nucleotides are TGTGCCAGCAGTTTTGGGCAGAAAGCTTTCTTT. Amino acid sequence: CASSFGQKAFF.

The gene calls are TRBV28 and TRBJ1-2, with D perhaps TRBD1 (6 bases). The CDR3 runs to 14 residues. Germline lookup yields CDR1 MDHEN and CDR2 SYDVKM. V gave up 5 bases and J gave up 5 bases, with 15 bases separating them. For the CDR3, the DNA is TGTGCCAGCAGTGCAATAACCAGGGGTTATGGCTACACCTTC. Its protein product is CASSAITRGYGYTF.

This clone was counted between two and nine times. The rearrangement joins TRBV2 to TRBJ1-2; D gene uncertain. Looked up from germline, CDR1 is SNHLY and CDR2 is FYNNEI. Trimming cost V 5 bases and J 3 bases, with 10 bases left between them. The CDR3 sequence is 13 residues long. The CDR3 DNA follows: TGTGCCAGCAGTCTAACAGAGGACTATGGCTACACCTTC. It encodes CASSLTEDYGYTF.

The rearrangement uses TRBV28 and TRBJ2-1; 11 nucleotides match TRBD2. Losses at the gene ends were 7 bases for V and 3 bases for J; bases not matched to a gene: 11. Looked up from germline, CDR1 is MDHEN and CDR2 is SYDVKM. The CDR3 has 17 amino acids. The CDR3 protein is CASTPLPGLADYNEQFF. DNA for the CDR3: TGTGCCAGCACCCCCCTGCCGGGACTAGCGGACTACAATGAGCAGTTCTTC.

This rearrangement joins TRBV10-3 to TRBJ2-1, with D possibly called TRBD1 or TRBD2 (5 bases each). Trimming shortened V by 11 bases and J by 7 bases, and 21 bases separated the two germline ends. Germline loops: CDR1 ENHRY, CDR2 SYGVKD. CDR3 size: 14 residues. The CDR3 nucleotides are TGTGCCGCCCATGGGACCCGGGAAAATAATGAGCAGTTCTTC. It yields the protein CAAHGTRENNEQFF.

The chain joins TRBV28 to TRBJ2-3, with no clear D. V lost 3 bases to trimming and J lost 4 bases, with 2 bases between them. Germline values: CDR1 MDHEN, CDR2 SYDVKM. CDR3 length: 11 amino acids. The CDR3 protein is CASSLADTQYF. CDR3 coding DNA: TGTGCCAGCAGTTTGGCAGATACGCAGTATTTT.